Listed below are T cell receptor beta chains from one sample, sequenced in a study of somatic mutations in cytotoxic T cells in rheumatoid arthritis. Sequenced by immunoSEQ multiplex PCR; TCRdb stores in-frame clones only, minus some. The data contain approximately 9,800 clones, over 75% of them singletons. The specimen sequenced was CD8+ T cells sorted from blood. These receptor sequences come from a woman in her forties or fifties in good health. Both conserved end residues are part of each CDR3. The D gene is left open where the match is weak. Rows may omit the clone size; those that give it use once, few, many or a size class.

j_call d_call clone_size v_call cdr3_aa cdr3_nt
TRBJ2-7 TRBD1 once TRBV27 CASSPQTGVNEQYF TGTGCCAGCAGTCCCCAGACAGGGGTCAACGAGCAGTACTTC
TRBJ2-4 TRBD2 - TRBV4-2 CASSPKSGGGSDIQYF TGTGCCAGCAGCCCGAAATCCGGCGGGGGGTCGGACATTCAGTACTTC
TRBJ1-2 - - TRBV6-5 CASSAMGLNYGYTF TGTGCCAGCAGTGCCATGGGCCTTAACTATGGCTACACCTTC
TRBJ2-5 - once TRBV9 CASSAYPGETQYF TGTGCCAGCAGCGCTTACCCCGGGGAGACCCAGTACTTC
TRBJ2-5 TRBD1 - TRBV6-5 CASSYSGQGSETQYF TGTGCCAGCAGTTACTCGGGACAGGGGTCGGAGACCCAGTACTTC
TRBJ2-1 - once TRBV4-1 CASSPYGQYNEQFF TGCGCCAGCAGCCCTTACGGACAGTACAATGAGCAGTTCTTC
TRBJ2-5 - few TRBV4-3 CASSQQGFETQYF TGCGCCAGCAGCCAACAGGGTTTTGAGACCCAGTACTTC
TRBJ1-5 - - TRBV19 CASSMGATYSNQPQHF TGTGCCAGTAGTATGGGGGCCACCTATAGCAATCAGCCCCAGCATTTT
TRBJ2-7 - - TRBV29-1 CSVEDTQGGEEQYF TGCAGCGTTGAAGACACACAGGGAGGGGAAGAGCAGTACTTC
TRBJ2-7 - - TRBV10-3 CAISESGADEQYF TGTGCCATCAGTGAGTCAGGGGCCGACGAGCAGTACTTC
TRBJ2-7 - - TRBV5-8 CASSSRVGTYEQYF TGTGCCAGCAGCTCCAGGGTGGGGACCTACGAGCAGTACTTC
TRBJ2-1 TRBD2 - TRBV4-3 CASSQDHWSGGRNEQFF TGCGCCAGCAGCCAAGATCATTGGAGCGGGGGGCGGAATGAGCAGTTCTTC